The 5 T cell receptor beta chains reported below all come from one sample, sequenced in a study of blood T cells in healthy people across ages. A J-beta primer mix and a sample-barcoded 5' primer were used in a second PCR of about 7 to 12 cycles. TCRdb passed the 5' RACE reads through MiXCR, listing each CDR3 protein once. The data show hundreds of thousands of distinct CDR3 sequences, around 48% seen once. Sequencing used blood. These receptor sequences come from a man in his thirties or forties in good health.

This clonotype was observed a few times. This chain uses TRBV6-2 or TRBV6-3 with TRBJ2-1, with TRBD2 as a possible D gene (5 bases). Germline V gene sequence: CDR1 MNHEY, CDR2 SVGEGT. CDR3 length: 16 amino acids. Deletions cut 10 bases from V and 0 bases from J, with 19 bases between. This chain's CDR3 is CATLSAGTSSYNEQFF. For the CDR3, the DNA is TGTGCCACCCTCTCCGCGGGCACGAGCTCCTACAATGAGCAGTTCTTC.

The chain links TRBV7-9 to TRBJ1-6; D may be TRBD1 (6 bases). The germline CDR1 and CDR2 sequences are SEHNR and FQNEAQ (reference sequence). The CDR3 contains 14 residues. V was clipped by 8 bases and J by 6 bases, with 14 bases between them. The CDR3 loop reads CASSQGQPNSPLHF. CDR3 nucleotide sequence: TGTGCCAGCTCCCAAGGACAGCCTAATTCACCCCTCCACTTT.

Concerning this clonotype itself: The junction and the germline gene differ at one end; a read error may be behind it. V is TRBV27 and J is TRBJ2-3; TRBD2 matches 8 bases. CDR1 and CDR2 from the germline V gene are MNHEY and SMNVEV (reference sequence). This CDR3 has 15 residues. The chain's CDR3 is CATSRREGLTDTQYF. CDR3 in DNA: TGTGCCACCAGTCGTCGGGAGGGACTCACAGATACGCAGTATTTT.

The genes are TRBV30 and TRBJ1-2; D gene ambiguous. This CDR3 is built from 12 residues. With 1 base removed from V and 7 bases from J, the gap between germline ends came to 10 bases. Germline values: CDR1 GTSNPN, CDR2 SVGIG (reference sequence). CDR3 nucleotide sequence: TGTGCCTGGAGTGGTGGTCCCGGTGGCTACACCTTC. Its protein product is CAWSGGPGGYTF.

The CDR3 loop reads CATSRATLRDTDTQYF. The CDR3 region has the DNA TGTGCCACCAGCAGAGCCACACTACGCGACACAGATACGCAGTATTTT. The chain uses TRBV15 and TRBJ2-3, with no clear D. V lost 1 base and J lost 2, with 13 bases in between. The CDR3 has 16 residues. Looked up from germline, CDR1 is LNHNV and CDR2 is YYDKDF (reference sequence).